This TCR beta chain stems from a study of T cells after yellow fever vaccination. Study in general: SMART-Seq v4 Ultra Low Input served to prepare low-cell-number fractions.

Germline V gene lookup returns CDR1 MGHRA and CDR2 YSYEKL. The CDR3 consists of 14 residues. Trimming shortened V by 3 bases and J by 6 bases, and 14 bases separated the two germline ends. A process of 5'RACE template switching, which added a universal primer site and UMIs, was used to make TCR cDNA. TCRdb recomputed calls from the 5' RACE reads with MiXCR, one row per CDR3 protein. This sample has 180,000 or so distinct CDR3 sequences, with approximately 10% found just once. Study observations and caveats: Weaker, the secondary response peaked sooner, at day 5 versus 15.

About this clonotype itself: Its antigen is undetermined.

The starting material was CD8+ T cells sorted from PBMCs, obtained 15 days after the yellow fever booster vaccination. The chain couples TRBV4-1 to TRBJ1-2; unclear D gene. This clonotype was obtained from a man younger than 35 who received the YFV17D yellow fever vaccine. DNA for the CDR3: TGCGCCAGCAGCCATGATCACATTCGGGATGGCTACACCTTC. It specifies CASSHDHIRDGYTF.